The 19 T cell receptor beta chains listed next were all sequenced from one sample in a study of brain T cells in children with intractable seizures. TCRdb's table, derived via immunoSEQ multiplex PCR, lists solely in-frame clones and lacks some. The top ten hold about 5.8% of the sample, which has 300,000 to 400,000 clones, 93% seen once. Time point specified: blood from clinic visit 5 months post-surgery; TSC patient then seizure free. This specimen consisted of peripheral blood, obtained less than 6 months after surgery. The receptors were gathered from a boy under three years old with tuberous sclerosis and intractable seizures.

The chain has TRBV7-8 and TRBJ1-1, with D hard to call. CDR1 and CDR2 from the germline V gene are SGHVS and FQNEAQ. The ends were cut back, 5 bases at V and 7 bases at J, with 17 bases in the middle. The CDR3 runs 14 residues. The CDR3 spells CASSILGDPLEAFF. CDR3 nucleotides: TGTGCCAGCAGCATTCTGGGCGACCCACTTGAAGCTTTCTTT.

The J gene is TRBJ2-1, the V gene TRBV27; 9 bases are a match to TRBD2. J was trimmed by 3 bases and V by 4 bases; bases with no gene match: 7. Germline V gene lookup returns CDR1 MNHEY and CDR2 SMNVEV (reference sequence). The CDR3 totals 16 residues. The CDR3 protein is CASSSLAGIYYNEQFF. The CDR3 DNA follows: TGTGCCAGCAGTTCCCTAGCGGGGATATACTACAATGAGCAGTTCTTC.

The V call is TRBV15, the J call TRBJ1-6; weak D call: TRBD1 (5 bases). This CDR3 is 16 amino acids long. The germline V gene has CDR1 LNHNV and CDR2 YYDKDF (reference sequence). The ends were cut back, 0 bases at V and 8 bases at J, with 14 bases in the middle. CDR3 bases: TGTGCCACCAGCAGAGAACCCTTAGGGGAGGATTCACCCCTCCACTTT. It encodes CATSREPLGEDSPLHF.

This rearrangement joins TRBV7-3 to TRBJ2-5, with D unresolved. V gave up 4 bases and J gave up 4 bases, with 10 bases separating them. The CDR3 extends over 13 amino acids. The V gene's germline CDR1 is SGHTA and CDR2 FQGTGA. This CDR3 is CASSSVPRETQYF. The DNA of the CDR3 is TGTGCCAGCAGCTCTGTCCCCAGAGAGACCCAGTACTTC.

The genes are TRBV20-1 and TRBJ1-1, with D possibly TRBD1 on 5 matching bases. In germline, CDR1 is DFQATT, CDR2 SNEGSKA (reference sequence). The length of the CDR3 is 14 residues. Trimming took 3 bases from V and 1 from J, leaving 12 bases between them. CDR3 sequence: CSASAPGGNTEAFF. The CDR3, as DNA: TGCAGTGCTAGTGCACCGGGGGGGAACACTGAAGCTTTCTTT.

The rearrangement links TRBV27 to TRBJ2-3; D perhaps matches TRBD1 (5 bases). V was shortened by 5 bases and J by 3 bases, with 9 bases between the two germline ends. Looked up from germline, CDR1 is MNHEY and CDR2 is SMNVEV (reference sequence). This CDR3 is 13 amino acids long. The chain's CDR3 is CASSPTATDTQYF. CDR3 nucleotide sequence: TGTGCCAGCAGTCCGACAGCTACAGATACGCAGTATTTT.

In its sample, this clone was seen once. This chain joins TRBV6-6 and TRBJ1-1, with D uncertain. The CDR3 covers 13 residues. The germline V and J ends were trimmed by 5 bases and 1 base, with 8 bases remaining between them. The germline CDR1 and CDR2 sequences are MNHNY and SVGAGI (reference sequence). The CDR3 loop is CASSARENTEAFF. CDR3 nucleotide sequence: TGTGCCAGCAGTGCCCGAGAGAACACTGAAGCTTTCTTT.

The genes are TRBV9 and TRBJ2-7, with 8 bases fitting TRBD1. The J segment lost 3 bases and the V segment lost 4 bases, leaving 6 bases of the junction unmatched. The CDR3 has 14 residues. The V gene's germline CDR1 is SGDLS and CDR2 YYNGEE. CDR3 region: CASSPQGQGYEQYF. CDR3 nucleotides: TGTGCCAGCAGCCCTCAAGGACAGGGCTACGAGCAGTACTTC.

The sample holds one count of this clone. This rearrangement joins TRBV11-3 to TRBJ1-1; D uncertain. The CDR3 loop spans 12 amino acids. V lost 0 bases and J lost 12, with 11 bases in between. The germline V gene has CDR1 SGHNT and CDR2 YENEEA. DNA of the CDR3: TGTGCCAGCAGCTTAGACAGGTTTTTGACTTTCTTT. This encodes CASSLDRFLTFF.

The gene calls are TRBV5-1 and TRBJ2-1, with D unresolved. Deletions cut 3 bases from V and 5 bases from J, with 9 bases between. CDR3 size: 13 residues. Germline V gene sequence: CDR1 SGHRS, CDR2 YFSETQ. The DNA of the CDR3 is TGCGCCAGCAGCTCCCCCACTGACAATGAGCAGTTCTTC. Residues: CASSSPTDNEQFF. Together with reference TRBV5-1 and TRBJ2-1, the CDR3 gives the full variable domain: KAGVTQTPRYLIKTRGQQVTLSCSPISGHRSVSWYQQTPGQGLQFLFEYFSETQRNKGNFPGRFSGRQFSNSRSEMNVSTLELGDSALYLCASSSPTDNEQFFGPGTRLTVL.

In DNA, the CDR3 is TGTGCCAGCAGCTACAGGGGAGGTGCAACTAATGAAAAACTGTTTTTT. It yields the protein CASSYRGGATNEKLFF. The J gene is TRBJ1-4, the V gene TRBV5-6; TRBD1 matches at 7 bases. Germline CDR1 SGHDT, CDR2 YYEEEE. Unmatched junction bases numbered 5, after V lost 3 bases and J lost 0 bases. The CDR3 covers 16 residues.

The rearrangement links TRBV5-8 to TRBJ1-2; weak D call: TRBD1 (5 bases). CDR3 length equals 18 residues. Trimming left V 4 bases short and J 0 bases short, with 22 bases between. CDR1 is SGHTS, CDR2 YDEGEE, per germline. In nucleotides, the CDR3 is TGTGCCAGCAGCCTGGGGGTATATACAGGATTCACTAACTATGGCTACACCTTC. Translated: CASSLGVYTGFTNYGYTF. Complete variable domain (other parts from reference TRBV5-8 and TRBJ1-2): EAGVTQSPTHLIKTRGQQATLRCSPISGHTSVYWYQQALGLGLQFLLWYDEGEERNRGNFPPRFSGRQFPNYSSELNVNALELEDSALYLCASSLGVYTGFTNYGYTFGSGTRLTVV.

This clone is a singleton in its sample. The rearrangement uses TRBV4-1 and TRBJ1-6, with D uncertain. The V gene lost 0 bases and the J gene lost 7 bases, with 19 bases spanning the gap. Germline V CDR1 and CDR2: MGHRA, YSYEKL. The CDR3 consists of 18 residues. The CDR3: CASSQDSAAALGNSPLHF. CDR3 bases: TGCGCCAGCAGCCAAGATAGTGCGGCGGCCTTAGGGAATTCACCCCTCCACTTT.

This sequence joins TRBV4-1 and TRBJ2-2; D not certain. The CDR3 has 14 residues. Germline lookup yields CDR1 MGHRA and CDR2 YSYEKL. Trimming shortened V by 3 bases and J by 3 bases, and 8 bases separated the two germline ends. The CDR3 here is CASSQILDTGELFF. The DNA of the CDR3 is TGCGCCAGCAGCCAGATACTCGACACCGGGGAGCTGTTTTTT.

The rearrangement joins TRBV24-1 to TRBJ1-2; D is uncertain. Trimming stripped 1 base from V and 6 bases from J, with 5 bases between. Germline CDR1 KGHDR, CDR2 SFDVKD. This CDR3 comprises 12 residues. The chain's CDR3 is CATSDFRDGYTF. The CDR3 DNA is TGTGCCACCAGTGATTTTCGGGATGGCTACACCTTC.

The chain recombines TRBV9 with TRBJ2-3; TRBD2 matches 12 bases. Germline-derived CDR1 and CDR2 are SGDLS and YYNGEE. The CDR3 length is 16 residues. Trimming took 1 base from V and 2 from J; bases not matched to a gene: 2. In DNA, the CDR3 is TGTGCCAGCAGCGTAAGACTAGCGGGAGACACAGATACGCAGTATTTT. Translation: CASSVRLAGDTDTQYF.

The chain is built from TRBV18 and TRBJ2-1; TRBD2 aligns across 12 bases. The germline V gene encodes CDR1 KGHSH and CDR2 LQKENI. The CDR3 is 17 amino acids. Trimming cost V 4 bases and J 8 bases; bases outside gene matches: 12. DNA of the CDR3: TGTGCCAGCTCACATACTGGACTAGCGGGATCGTTCTATGAGCAGTTCTTC. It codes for CASSHTGLAGSFYEQFF.

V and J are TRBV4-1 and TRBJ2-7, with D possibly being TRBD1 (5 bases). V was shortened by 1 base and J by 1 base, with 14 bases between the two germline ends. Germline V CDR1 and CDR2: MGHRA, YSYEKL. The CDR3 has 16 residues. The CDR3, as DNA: TGCGCCAGCAGCCAAGCGTTCCTGGCAGGGTCCTACGAGCAGTACTTC. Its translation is CASSQAFLAGSYEQYF.

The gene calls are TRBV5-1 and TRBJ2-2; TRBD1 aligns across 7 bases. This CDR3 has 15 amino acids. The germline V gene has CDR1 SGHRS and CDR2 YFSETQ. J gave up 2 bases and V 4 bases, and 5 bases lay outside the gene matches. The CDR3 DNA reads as TGCGCCAGCAGCCTGGGACAGAAAAACACCGGGGAGCTGTTTTTT. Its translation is CASSLGQKNTGELFF.